The 31 T cell receptor beta chains below all came from one sample that was sequenced in a study of human T cells and chemical hapten exposure. TCRdb analysed the RACE reads with MiXCR anew, one entry per CDR3 protein. The sample includes about 380,000 distinct CDR3 sequences, roughly 4.8% of them seen just once. The sample's time point: patch test 1, 2 weeks after DPC sensitization. As for treatment: therapeutic diphenylcyclopropenone sensitization with weekly scalp DPC. The sample in question was whole blood, obtained in connection with sensitization to the hapten diphenylcyclopropenone (DPC). The receptors stem from a woman between 45 and 65 years old with alopecia areata. Some clones in this sample may be carry-over from other donors' samples.

V and J are TRBV12-5 and TRBJ1-5; D perhaps matches TRBD1 (5 bases). This CDR3 region has 16 residues. V dropped 0 bases and J dropped 2 bases, with 11 bases sitting between them. In germline, CDR1 is LGHNT, CDR2 FRNRAP. The CDR3 sequence: CASGLVRGVRNQPQHF. As DNA, the CDR3 is TGTGCTAGTGGTTTGGTACGGGGGGTTCGCAATCAGCCCCAGCATTTT.

This clonotype was found many times. This chain links TRBV29-1 with TRBJ1-1, with a tentative D call TRBD1 (5 bases). The germline V gene has CDR1 SQVTM and CDR2 ANQGSEA. The V end was cut by 5 bases, the J end by 4 bases, with 11 bases between. CDR3 size: 12 residues. The CDR3: CSVSSGPTEAFF. In DNA, the CDR3 is TGCAGCGTTTCTTCAGGGCCCACTGAAGCTTTCTTT.

This clonotype was seen more than once but under ten times. CDR3 bases: TGTGCCAGCTCACCAGGGGATCGGCAGTACTTC. Amino acids: CASSPGDRQYF. The rearrangement links TRBV18 to TRBJ2-7, with D unresolved. The CDR3 contains 11 residues. Germline lookup yields CDR1 KGHSH and CDR2 LQKENI. Trimming left V 2 bases short and J 9 bases short, with 8 bases between.

This clonotype came up many times. This chain links TRBV6-5 with TRBJ2-5; tentatively, D is TRBD1 or TRBD2 (5 bases each). From germline, CDR1 is MNHEY and CDR2 SVGAGI. The V and J ends lost 5 bases and 5 bases respectively, with 18 bases between them. This CDR3 has 15 amino acids. In DNA form, the CDR3 reads TGTGCCAGCAGTGAAACCGGGACGCCGTACGAGACCCAGTACTTC. As protein: CASSETGTPYETQYF.

This chain joins TRBV6-5 and TRBJ1-4; TRBD1 matches at 10 bases. V gave up 0 bases and J gave up 5 bases; unmatched junction bases: 3. The CDR3 extends over 16 amino acids. Germline values: CDR1 MNHEY, CDR2 SVGAGI. CDR3 region: CASSYSMGQGNEKLFF. DNA of the CDR3: TGTGCCAGCAGTTACTCGATGGGACAGGGGAATGAAAAACTGTTTTTT.

At least ten counts were recorded for this clonotype. The chain links TRBV29-1 to TRBJ1-2; maybe TRBD1 (5 bases). This CDR3 has 12 amino acids. Trimming took 3 bases from V and 3 from J, leaving 8 bases between them. Per the germline V gene, CDR1 is SQVTM and CDR2 is ANQGSEA. The CDR3 DNA reads TGCAGCGTTGACAGGGAGGACTATGGCTACACCTTC. It is translated as CSVDREDYGYTF.

This clonotype was seen only a few times. The chain uses TRBV7-2 and TRBJ1-1; maybe TRBD1 (5 bases). The CDR3 covers 14 residues. V lost 0 bases, J lost 6 bases, and 11 bases lay in between. Per the germline V gene, CDR1 is SGHTA and CDR2 is FQGNSA. Here the CDR3 DNA reads TGTGCCAGCAGCTTAGCGGGCAGGGCATCTGAAGCTTTCTTT. Encoded protein: CASSLAGRASEAFF.

At least ten counts were recorded for this clonotype. The chain is built from TRBV12-3 or TRBV12-4 and TRBJ1-3, with D possibly being TRBD1 (6 bases). Trimming cost V 6 bases and J 4 bases, with 13 bases left between them. This CDR3 contains 14 residues. Here the CDR3 DNA reads TGTGCCAGCAGGACCCTCCAGGGGGGAAACACCATATATTTT. Encoded protein: CASRTLQGGNTIYF.

The V gene is TRBV2, the J gene TRBJ2-1; D gene unclear. Germline CDR1 reads SNHLY; CDR2 reads FYNNEI. V lost 3 bases and J lost 5, with 11 bases in between. This CDR3 has 14 amino acids. The CDR3 bases are TGTGCCAGCAGTGACAGGACGGCTAACAATGAGCAGTTCTTC. This translates into CASSDRTANNEQFF.

This clonotype was counted many times. The J gene is TRBJ2-1, the V gene TRBV4-3; 8 positions agree with TRBD1. CDR1 LGHNA and CDR2 YSLEER come from the germline V gene. V trimming: 5 bases; J trimming: 2 bases; junction bases outside the gene matches: 8. This CDR3 spans 16 amino acids. The CDR3 loop reads CASSRGPGGPYNEQFF. CDR3 in DNA: TGCGCCAGCAGCAGGGGACCAGGGGGCCCCTACAATGAGCAGTTCTTC.

This clonotype was detected many times. CDR3 DNA: TGCAGCGTTGAGGCCCGGGAGTACGAGGATACGCAGTATTTT. Encoded protein: CSVEAREYEDTQYF. The rearrangement links TRBV29-1 to TRBJ2-3, with TRBD2 as a possible D gene (6 bases). Per the germline V gene, CDR1 is SQVTM and CDR2 is ANQGSEA. V gave up 3 bases and J gave up 6 bases, with 16 bases separating them. CDR3 length: 14 residues.

This clonotype was seen ten or more times. The chain links TRBV3-1 to TRBJ2-7; tentatively, D is TRBD2 (6 bases). The CDR3 runs to 19 residues. The germline V and J ends were trimmed by 2 bases and 1 base, with 24 bases remaining between them. Germline-derived CDR1 and CDR2 are LGHDT and YNNKEL (reference sequence). In DNA form, the CDR3 reads TGTGCCAGCAGCCAAACCGAAGCCCCCCGGGACTGGACGTCCTACGAGCAGTACTTC. Translating it yields CASSQTEAPRDWTSYEQYF.

This clonotype was counted many times. The V gene is TRBV3-1, the J gene TRBJ1-2, with D unclear. The V end lost 3 bases, the J end lost 6 bases, and 11 bases lay between the germline ends. The CDR3 runs to 13 residues. Germline CDR1 LGHDT, CDR2 YNNKEL (reference sequence). CDR3 DNA sequence: TGTGCCAGCAGCCACCGTAAGTGGCATGGCTACACCTTC. Translating gives CASSHRKWHGYTF.

This rearrangement joins TRBV6-5 to TRBJ2-1, with TRBD2 matching 12 bases. CDR1 and CDR2 (germline): MNHEY, SVGAGI. V trimming: 6 bases; J trimming: 7 bases; junction bases outside the gene matches: 10. This CDR3 is 16 amino acids long. In DNA form, the CDR3 reads TGTGCCAGCAGCCATGGTCGGACTAGCGGGGAAAATGAGCAGTTCTTC. Its protein product is CASSHGRTSGENEQFF.

This clonotype was detected ten times or more. The V gene is TRBV20-1, the J gene TRBJ1-2; D perhaps matches TRBD1 (6 bases). Trimming cost V 3 bases and J 3 bases, with 11 bases left between them. Germline lookup yields CDR1 DFQATT and CDR2 SNEGSKA (reference sequence). This CDR3 spans 13 amino acids. CDR3 amino acids: CSASTGPDYGYTF. DNA for the CDR3: TGCAGTGCTAGTACAGGGCCAGACTATGGCTACACCTTC.

This clonotype was recorded a few times. This chain links TRBV6-2 or TRBV6-3 with TRBJ1-1; D not certain. CDR3 size: 13 residues. V dropped 7 bases and J dropped 6 bases, with 15 bases sitting between them. Germline V gives CDR1 MNHEY, CDR2 SVGEGT. This CDR3 reads CASTLPGVAEAFF. In nucleotides, the CDR3 is TGTGCCAGCACTCTGCCCGGGGTCGCTGAAGCTTTCTTT.

This clonotype turned up a few times. The rearrangement links TRBV2 to TRBJ2-7, with a weak D call TRBD2 (6 bases). V was shortened by 2 bases and J by 7 bases, with 12 bases between the two germline ends. The germline V gene encodes CDR1 SNHLY and CDR2 FYNNEI. The CDR3 totals 13 residues. CDR3 sequence (DNA): TGTGCCAGCAGTGAAACGGGACTCGGGGAGCAGTACTTC. Protein: CASSETGLGEQYF.

The chain uses TRBV20-1 and TRBJ1-1, with 7 bases identical to TRBD1. The germline V gene has CDR1 DFQATT and CDR2 SNEGSKA (reference sequence). CDR3 length: 13 amino acids. V trimming: 5 bases; J trimming: 4 bases; junction bases outside the gene matches: 7. The CDR3 protein is CSARRQGITEAFF. The CDR3 DNA follows: TGCAGTGCTCGAAGACAGGGAATCACTGAAGCTTTCTTT.

A few counts support this clonotype. This sequence joins TRBV12-3 or TRBV12-4 and TRBJ1-6; D call uncertain. Trimming cost V 2 bases and J 6 bases, with 8 bases left between them. This CDR3 spans 14 amino acids. The CDR3 DNA sequence: TGTGCCAGCAGTTTATTCGGATTTAATTCACCCCTCCACTTT. Translating it yields CASSLFGFNSPLHF.

This clonotype showed up many times. This chain uses TRBV15 with TRBJ1-2, with D unresolved. V lost 4 bases, J lost 4 bases, and 16 bases lay in between. Looked up from germline, CDR1 is LNHNV and CDR2 is YYDKDF (reference sequence). This CDR3 is built from 15 residues. In DNA form, the CDR3 reads TGTGCCACCAGCATCCCGAACCCTTCTCCCTATGGCTACACCTTC. This codes for CATSIPNPSPYGYTF.

This clonotype was recorded many times. CDR3 in DNA: TGTGCCAGCAGTTACTACGGTTTGGGGGTTAATGAAAAACTGTTTTTT. This encodes CASSYYGLGVNEKLFF. The rearrangement uses TRBV6-5 and TRBJ1-4, with D maybe TRBD1 (5 bases). This CDR3 comprises 16 residues. With 1 base removed from V and 4 bases from J, the gap between germline ends came to 13 bases. CDR1 MNHEY and CDR2 SVGAGI come from the germline V gene.

The table lists this clonotype with a few counts. The chain recombines TRBV9 with TRBJ2-1; TRBD2 matches at 9 bases. CDR3 size: 15 residues. Trimming took 4 bases from V and 5 from J; bases not matched to a gene: 7. Germline CDR1 and CDR2: SGDLS and YYNGEE. CDR3 loop: CASSTTPSGDNEQFF. The CDR3 region has the DNA TGTGCCAGCAGCACCACCCCTAGCGGGGACAATGAGCAGTTCTTC.

In its sample, this clonotype was seen many times. The chain joins TRBV20-1 to TRBJ2-7; 7 nucleotides match TRBD1. After removal of 6 bases from V and 2 bases from J, the junction contained 7 bases not matched to a gene. CDR1 and CDR2 from the germline V gene are DFQATT and SNEGSKA (reference sequence). CDR3 length: 13 amino acids. This CDR3 reads CSAARQGPYEQYF. The CDR3 nucleotides are TGCAGTGCGGCAAGACAGGGACCCTACGAGCAGTACTTC.

This clonotype showed up many times. The genes are TRBV5-1 and TRBJ2-3; 11 bases fit TRBD1. V was pared by 0 bases and J by 5 bases, with 5 bases of the junction left unmatched. Germline lookup yields CDR1 SGHRS and CDR2 YFSETQ. The CDR3 is 16 amino acids. CDR3 nucleotides: TGCGCCAGCAGCTTGGACGGACAGGGGGCTGGAGATACGCAGTATTTT. It encodes CASSLDGQGAGDTQYF. The entire variable domain, with the rest obtained from reference TRBV5-1 and TRBJ2-3, is as follows: KAGVTQTPRYLIKTRGQQVTLSCSPISGHRSVSWYQQTPGQGLQFLFEYFSETQRNKGNFPGRFSGRQFSNSRSEMNVSTLELGDSALYLCASSLDGQGAGDTQYFGPGTRLTVL.

This clonotype came up many times. This rearrangement joins TRBV12-5 to TRBJ1-1, with D possibly matching TRBD1 (5 bases). The CDR3 totals 11 residues. V was clipped by 8 bases and J by 8 bases, with 12 bases between them. Germline loops: CDR1 LGHNT, CDR2 FRNRAP. CDR3 bases: TGTGCTAGTAAGGGTCGACAGGAAGCTTTCTTT. Its translation is CASKGRQEAFF.

This clonotype came up many times. The chain joins TRBV28 to TRBJ1-1; TRBD1 matches at 7 bases. V trimming: 2 bases; J trimming: 9 bases; junction bases outside the gene matches: 9. Per the germline V gene, CDR1 is MDHEN and CDR2 is SYDVKM. This CDR3 has 14 amino acids. DNA of the CDR3: TGTGCCAGCAGTTTAATCGGCCAGGGGGGAAAAGCTTTCTTT. Translating it yields CASSLIGQGGKAFF.

This clonotype came up a few times. The CDR3 coding sequence is TGTGCCAGCAGCCCCCGAGGACTAGCGGAATTCTCTGGGGCCAACGTCCTGACTTTC. This encodes CASSPRGLAEFSGANVLTF. The rearrangement joins TRBV7-2 to TRBJ2-6; 10 bases map to TRBD2. The CDR3 extends over 19 amino acids. With 5 bases clipped from V and 0 bases from J, the junction kept 10 bases outside the gene matches. Germline lookup yields CDR1 SGHTA and CDR2 FQGNSA.

This clonotype was observed many times. The V call is TRBV12-3 or TRBV12-4, the J call TRBJ1-6, with D unresolved. The CDR3 is 13 residues long. Trimming cost V 6 bases and J 4 bases, with 7 bases left between them. CDR3 in DNA: TGTGCCAGCAGAGGGCTTTATAATTCACCCCTCCACTTT. Translating gives CASRGLYNSPLHF.

The chain uses TRBV3-1 and TRBJ1-6; TRBD1 matches at 9 bases. The CDR3 is made up of 15 amino acids. Germline values: CDR1 LGHDT, CDR2 YNNKEL (reference sequence). The V and J ends lost 1 base and 10 bases, in that order; junction bases with no gene match: 5. CDR3 in amino acids: CASSQGTGVESPLHF. The CDR3 region has the DNA TGTGCCAGCAGCCAAGGGACAGGGGTAGAGTCACCCCTCCACTTT. Full variable domain (rest looked up from reference TRBV3-1 and TRBJ1-6): DTAVSQTPKYLVTQMGNDKSIKCEQNLGHDTMYWYKQDSKKFLKIMFSYNNKELIINETVPNRFSPKSPDKAHLNLHINSLELGDSAVYFCASSQGTGVESPLHFGNGTRLTVT.

This clonotype was counted many times. The genes are TRBV12-3 or TRBV12-4 and TRBJ1-5; unclear D gene. The CDR3 consists of 13 residues. The germline V and J ends were trimmed by 5 bases and 3 bases, with 8 bases remaining between them. The CDR3, as DNA: TGTGCCAGCAGTGGACTGCCCAATCAGCCCCAGCATTTT. It encodes CASSGLPNQPQHF.

The sample holds many counts of this clonotype. The rearrangement uses TRBV6-2 or TRBV6-3 and TRBJ2-7; the match to TRBD1 covers 7 bases. V lost 9 bases and J lost 2; bases outside the gene matches: 7. CDR3 length: 13 amino acids. Per germline, CDR1 MNHEY and CDR2 SVGEGT. As DNA, the CDR3 is TGTGCCAGTACCACGGGACAGACCTACGAGCAGTACTTC. It yields the protein CASTTGQTYEQYF.